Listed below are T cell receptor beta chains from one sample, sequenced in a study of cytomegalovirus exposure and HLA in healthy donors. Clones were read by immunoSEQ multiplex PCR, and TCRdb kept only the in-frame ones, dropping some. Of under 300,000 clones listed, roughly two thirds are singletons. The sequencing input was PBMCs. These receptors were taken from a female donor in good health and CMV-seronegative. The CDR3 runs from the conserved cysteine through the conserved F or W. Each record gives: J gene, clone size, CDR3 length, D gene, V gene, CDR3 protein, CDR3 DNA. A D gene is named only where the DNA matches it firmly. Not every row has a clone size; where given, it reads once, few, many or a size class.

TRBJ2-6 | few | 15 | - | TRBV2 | CASRRGGGGANVLTF | TGTGCCAGCAGACGAGGGGGTGGTGGGGCCAACGTCCTGACTTTC
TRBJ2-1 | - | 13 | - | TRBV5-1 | CASSLDSHNEQFF | TGCGCCAGCAGTCTTGACAGTCACAATGAGCAGTTCTTC
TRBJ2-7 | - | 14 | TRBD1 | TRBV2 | CASLRQGTPYEQYF | TGTGCCAGCTTAAGACAGGGAACCCCCTACGAGCAGTACTTC
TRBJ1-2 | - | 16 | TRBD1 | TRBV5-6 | CASSSRQGAMFLGYTF | TGTGCCAGCAGCTCCAGACAGGGGGCAATGTTCTTAGGCTACACCTTC
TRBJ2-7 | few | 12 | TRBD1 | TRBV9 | CASSATGGEQYF | TGTGCCAGCAGCGCGACAGGGGGCGAGCAGTACTTC
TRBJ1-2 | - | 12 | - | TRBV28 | CASSWEGYGYTF | TGTGCCAGCAGTTGGGAGGGATATGGCTACACCTTC
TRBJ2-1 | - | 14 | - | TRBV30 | CAWGGPKGQVEQFF | TGTGCCTGGGGAGGGCCCAAAGGGCAAGTTGAGCAGTTCTTC
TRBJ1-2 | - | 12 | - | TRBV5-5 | CASSLEGYGYTF | TGTGCCAGCAGCTTGGAGGGGTATGGCTACACCTTC
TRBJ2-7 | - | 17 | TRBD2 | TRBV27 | CASSNLRFAGGAYEQYF | TGTGCCAGCAGTAACCTTCGCTTTGCGGGGGGCGCCTACGAGCAGTACTTC
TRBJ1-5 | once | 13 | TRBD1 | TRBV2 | CASRGQAHQPQHF | TGTGCCAGCAGGGGACAGGCGCATCAGCCCCAGCATTTT
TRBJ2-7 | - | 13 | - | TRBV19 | CASSAGKTYEQYF | TGTGCCAGTAGTGCCGGGAAAACCTACGAGCAGTACTTC